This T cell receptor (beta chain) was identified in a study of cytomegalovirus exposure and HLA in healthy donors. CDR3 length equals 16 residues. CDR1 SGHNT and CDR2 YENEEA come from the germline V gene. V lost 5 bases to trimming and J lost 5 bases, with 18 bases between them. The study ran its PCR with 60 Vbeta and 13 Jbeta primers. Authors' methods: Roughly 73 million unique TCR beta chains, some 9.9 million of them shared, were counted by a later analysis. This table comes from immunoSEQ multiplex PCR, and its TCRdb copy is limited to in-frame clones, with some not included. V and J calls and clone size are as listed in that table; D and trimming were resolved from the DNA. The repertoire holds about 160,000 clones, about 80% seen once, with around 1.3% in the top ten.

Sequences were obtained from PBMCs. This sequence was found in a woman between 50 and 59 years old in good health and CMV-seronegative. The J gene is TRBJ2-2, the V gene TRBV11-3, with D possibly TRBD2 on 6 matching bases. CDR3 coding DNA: TGTGCCAGCAGCCCTGGGACCCCGGGAGTAACCGGGGAGCTGTTTTTT. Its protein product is CASSPGTPGVTGELFF.